This T cell receptor beta chain derives from a study of cytomegalovirus exposure and HLA in healthy donors. Points from the study as a whole: Through in vitro validation, three CMV-associated chains were shown to be specific for CMV antigens. Presence/absence analyses assumed roughly uniform sequencing depth across donors, which may not hold. A later analysis showed that HLA-associated TCR beta chains had undergone more clonal expansion than equally common others.

60 Vbeta and 13 Jbeta primers were used in PCR. Repertoires were generated with immunoSEQ multiplex PCR, while TCRdb's copy carries only in-frame clones and drops some. Of 200,000 or so clones listed, about three quarters are singletons. As for this clone: Antigen unknown.

When sampled, the donors appeared nominally healthy, though they likely had unrecorded immune exposures. Trimming stripped 0 bases from V and 8 bases from J, with 15 bases between. Germline V gives CDR1 SGHRS, CDR2 YFSETQ. There are 15 residues in the CDR3. This receptor was taken from a man younger than 35 in good health and CMV-seronegative. This rearrangement joins TRBV5-1 to TRBJ2-1; TRBD2 might be the D (6 bases). The source material was PBMCs. The CDR3 protein is CASSLGAGNGHEQFF. The DNA of the CDR3 is TGCGCCAGCAGCTTGGGTGCGGGGAATGGCCATGAGCAGTTCTTC.